This TCR beta chain was retrieved from a study of response to subunit inactivated influenza vaccine (dated by TCRdb to 2017 to 2018). In terms of the full investigation: Deep quantitative T cell receptor repertoire profiling was used in the study to track responses to a trivalent subunit inactivated influenza vaccine.

General findings and caveats noted by the study authors: The authors suggested that each seasonal influenza vaccination may recruit only a limited number of new T cells.

To prepare the library, RT-PCR was applied. Reads for this sample came from an Illumina HiSeq 2500. TCRdb reprocessed the public reads (quality trimming at Q25 with fastp, clone calling with MiXCR) and kept in-frame beta chains. Rows merge per CDR3 protein into single entries with the most common DNA and genes. The table for this sample lists a few hundred thousand distinct CDR3 sequences; 12% to 15% of them were counted only once. Around 10% of the sample goes to the ten largest clones. Details on this clonotype: The clone's antigen remains unknown. Base qualities are not provided; no much larger clone lies one nucleotide away.

Germline trimming: 1 base from V, 0 bases from J; junction bases outside gene matches: 6. CDR1 and CDR2 (LNHNV, YYDKDF) derive from the germline V gene (reference sequence). The CDR3 numbers 18 residues from cysteine through phenylalanine. Here the CDR3 DNA is all that survives: 54 bases in frame from base 1. The rearrangement joined TRBV15 to TRBJ2-7, with 13 bases matching TRBD2. The sequenced sample was PBMCs from blood, obtained 12 days after vaccination. This sequence originates from a man in his forties or fifties who received an inactivated influenza vaccine. Donor details come from another sample of the same person, matched by shared clones. The nucleotides read TGTGCCACCAGCAGAGGACTAGCGGGGGGCCTGAGCTCCTACGAGCAGTACTTC. Its amino acids are CATSRGLAGGLSSYEQYF.